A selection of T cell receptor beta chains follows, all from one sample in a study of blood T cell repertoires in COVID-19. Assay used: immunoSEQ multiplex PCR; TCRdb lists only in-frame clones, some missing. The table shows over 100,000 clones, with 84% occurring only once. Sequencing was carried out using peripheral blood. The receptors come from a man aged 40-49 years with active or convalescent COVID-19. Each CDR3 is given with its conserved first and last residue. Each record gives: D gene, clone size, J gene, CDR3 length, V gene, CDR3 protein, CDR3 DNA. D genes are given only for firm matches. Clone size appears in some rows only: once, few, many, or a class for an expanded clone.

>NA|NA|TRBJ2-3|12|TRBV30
CAWGRYTDTQYF
TGTGCCTGGGGGAGGTACACAGATACGCAGTATTTT
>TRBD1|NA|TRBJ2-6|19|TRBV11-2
CASSSHRDRGYSGANVLTF
TGTGCCAGCAGCTCTCATCGGGACAGGGGGTACTCTGGGGCCAACGTCCTGACTTTC
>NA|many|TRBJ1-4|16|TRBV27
CASRPVGDLMREKLFF
TGTGCCAGCAGACCCGTAGGGGACTTAATGCGTGAAAAACTGTTTTTT
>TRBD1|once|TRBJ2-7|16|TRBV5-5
CASSLAGTGAFYEQYF
TGTGCCAGCAGCTTGGCCGGGACAGGGGCCTTCTACGAGCAGTACTTC
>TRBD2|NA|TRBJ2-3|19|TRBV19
CASSQSGLAGLASTDTQYF
TGTGCCAGTAGTCAATCGGGACTAGCGGGGTTAGCTAGCACAGATACGCAGTATTTT
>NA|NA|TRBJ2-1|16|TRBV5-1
CASSLAPTGTYNEQFF
TGCGCCAGCAGCTTGGCTCCTACAGGGACCTACAATGAGCAGTTCTTC
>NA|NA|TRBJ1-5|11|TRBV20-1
CSARSFQRQHF
TGCAGTGCTAGGTCATTTCAACGGCAGCATTTT
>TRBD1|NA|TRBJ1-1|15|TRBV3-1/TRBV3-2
CASSQGDRRNTEAFF
TGTGCCAGCAGCCAAGGGGACAGACGGAACACTGAAGCTTTCTTT
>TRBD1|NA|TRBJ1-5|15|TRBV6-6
CASSGQGTSNQPQHF
TGTGCCAGCAGTGGACAGGGGACCAGCAATCAGCCCCAGCATTTT
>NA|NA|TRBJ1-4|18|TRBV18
CASSPQRGAWQGGEKLFF
TGTGCCAGCTCACCTCAACGAGGGGCGTGGCAGGGAGGTGAAAAACTGTTTTTT
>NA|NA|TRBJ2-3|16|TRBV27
CASSPTDPRITDTQYF
TGTGCCAGCAGCCCCACAGATCCCCGGATCACAGATACGCAGTATTTT
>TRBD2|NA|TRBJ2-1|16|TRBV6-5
CASSYSSGGPTILQFF
TGTGCCAGCAGTTACTCTAGCGGGGGGCCTACCATTTTGCAGTTCTTC
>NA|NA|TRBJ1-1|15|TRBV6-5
CASSLLVSADTEAFF
TGTGCCAGCAGTTTACTCGTTTCGGCGGACACTGAAGCTTTCTTT
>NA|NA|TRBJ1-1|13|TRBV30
CAWRSQLNTEAFF
TGTGCCTGGAGGTCACAGTTGAACACTGAAGCTTTCTTT
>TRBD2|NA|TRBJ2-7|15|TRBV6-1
CASSEASGGAYEQYF
TGTGCCAGCAGTGAAGCTAGCGGGGGGGCCTACGAGCAGTACTTC
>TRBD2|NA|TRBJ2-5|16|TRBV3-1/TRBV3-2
CASSHGSGGARETQYF
TGTGCCAGCAGCCATGGTAGCGGGGGGGCCAGGGAGACCCAGTACTTC
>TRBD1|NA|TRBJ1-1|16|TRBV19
CASRSGQGQGDTEAFF
TGTGCCAGTAGATCTGGACAGGGCCAAGGGGACACTGAAGCTTTCTTT
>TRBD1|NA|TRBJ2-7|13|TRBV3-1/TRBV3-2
CASSPGQGYEQYF
TGTGCCAGCAGCCCGGGACAGGGCTACGAGCAGTACTTC
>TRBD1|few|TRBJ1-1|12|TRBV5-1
CASSRQGVEAFF
TGCGCCAGCAGCAGACAGGGCGTTGAAGCTTTCTTT
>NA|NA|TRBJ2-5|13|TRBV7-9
CASSLAGPETQYF
TGTGCCAGCAGCTTAGCGGGGCCAGAGACCCAGTACTTC
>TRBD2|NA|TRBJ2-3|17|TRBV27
CASSFSGLAGGLDTQYF
TGTGCCAGCAGTTTTTCGGGACTAGCGGGGGGTTTAGATACGCAGTATTTT
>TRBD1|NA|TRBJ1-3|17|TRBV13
CASSSFGDRGPGNTIYF
TGTGCCAGCAGCTCGTTTGGGGACAGGGGCCCCGGAAACACCATATATTTT
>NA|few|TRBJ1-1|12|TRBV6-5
CASRKGFTEAFF
TGTGCCAGCAGAAAGGGGTTTACTGAAGCTTTCTTT
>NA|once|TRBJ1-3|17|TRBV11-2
CASSLKVSGYSGNTIYF
TGTGCCAGCAGCTTAAAGGTCTCAGGGTACTCTGGAAACACCATATATTTT
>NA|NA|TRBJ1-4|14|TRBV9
CASSSEGGQEKLFF
TGTGCCAGCTCATCGGAGGGTGGGCAGGAAAAACTGTTTTTT
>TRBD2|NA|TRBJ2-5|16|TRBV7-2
CASSLASSGGQETQYF
TGTGCCAGCAGCTTAGCGTCTAGCGGGGGGCAAGAGACCCAGTACTTC
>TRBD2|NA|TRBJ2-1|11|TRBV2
CARTSSGEQFF
TGTGCCAGGACTAGCTCGGGGGAGCAGTTCTTC
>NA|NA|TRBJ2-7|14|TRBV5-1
CASSLEAGSYEQYF
TGCGCCAGCAGCTTGGAGGCAGGCTCCTACGAGCAGTACTTC
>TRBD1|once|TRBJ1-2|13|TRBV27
CASRTRGSVGYTF
TGTGCCAGCAGAACCAGGGGGTCGGTGGGCTACACCTTC
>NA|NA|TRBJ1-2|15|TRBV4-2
CASSQKTGFNYGYTF
TGTGCCAGCAGCCAGAAAACAGGTTTTAACTATGGCTACACCTTC
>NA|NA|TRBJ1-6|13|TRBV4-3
CASSQEQVSPLHF
TGCGCCAGCAGCCAAGAACAGGTATCACCCCTCCACTTT
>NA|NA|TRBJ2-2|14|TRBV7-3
CASSQQGVTGELFF
TGTGCCAGCAGCCAACAGGGTGTCACCGGGGAGCTGTTTTTT
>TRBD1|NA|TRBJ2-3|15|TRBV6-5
CASSLRQGGTDTQYF
TGTGCCAGCAGTCTTCGACAGGGAGGCACAGATACGCAGTATTTT
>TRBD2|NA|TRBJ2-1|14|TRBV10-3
CAIMGTSGDNEQFF
TGTGCCATCATGGGGACTAGCGGGGACAATGAGCAGTTCTTC
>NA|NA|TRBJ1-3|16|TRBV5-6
CASSLGALVSGNTIYF
TGTGCCAGCAGCTTGGGGGCCTTAGTCTCTGGAAACACCATATATTTT
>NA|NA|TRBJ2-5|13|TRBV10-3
CAISEAGQETQYF
TGTGCCATCAGTGAGGCCGGGCAAGAGACCCAGTACTTC
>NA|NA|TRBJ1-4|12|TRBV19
CASSQEGEKLFF
TGTGCCAGTAGCCAGGAGGGGGAAAAACTGTTTTTT
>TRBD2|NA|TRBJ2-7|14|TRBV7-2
CASSLGGGPAEQYF
TGTGCCAGCAGCTTAGGCGGGGGGCCGGCCGAGCAGTACTTC
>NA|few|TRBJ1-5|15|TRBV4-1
CASSQDGVGNQPQHF
TGCGCCAGCAGCCAAGACGGGGTGGGCAATCAGCCCCAGCATTTT
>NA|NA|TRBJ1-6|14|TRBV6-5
CASRSGTLNSPLHF
TGTGCCAGCAGGAGCGGGACCCTAAATTCACCCCTCCACTTT
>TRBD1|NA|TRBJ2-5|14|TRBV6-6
CASGPQGARETQYF
TGTGCCAGCGGGCCCCAGGGGGCGCGAGAGACCCAGTACTTC
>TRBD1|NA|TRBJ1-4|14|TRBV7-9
CASSFGQGSEKLFF
TGTGCCAGCAGTTTCGGACAGGGGAGTGAAAAACTGTTTTTT